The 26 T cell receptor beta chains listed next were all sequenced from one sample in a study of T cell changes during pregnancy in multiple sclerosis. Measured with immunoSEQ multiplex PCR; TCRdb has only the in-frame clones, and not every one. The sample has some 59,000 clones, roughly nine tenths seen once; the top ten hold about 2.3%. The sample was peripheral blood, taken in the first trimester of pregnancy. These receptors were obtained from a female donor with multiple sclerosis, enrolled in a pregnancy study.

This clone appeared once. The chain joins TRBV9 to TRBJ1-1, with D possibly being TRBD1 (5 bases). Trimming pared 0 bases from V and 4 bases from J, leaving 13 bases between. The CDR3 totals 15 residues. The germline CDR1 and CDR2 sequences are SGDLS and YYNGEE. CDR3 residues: CASSVGPQGATEAFF. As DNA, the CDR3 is TGTGCCAGCAGCGTAGGGCCCCAAGGGGCCACTGAAGCTTTCTTT.

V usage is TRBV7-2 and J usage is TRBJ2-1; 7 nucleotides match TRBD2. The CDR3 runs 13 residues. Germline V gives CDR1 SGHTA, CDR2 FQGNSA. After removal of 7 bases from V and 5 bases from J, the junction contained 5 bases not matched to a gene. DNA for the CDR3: TGTGCCAGCAAAGCGGGGCCTGACAATGAGCAGTTCTTC. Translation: CASKAGPDNEQFF.

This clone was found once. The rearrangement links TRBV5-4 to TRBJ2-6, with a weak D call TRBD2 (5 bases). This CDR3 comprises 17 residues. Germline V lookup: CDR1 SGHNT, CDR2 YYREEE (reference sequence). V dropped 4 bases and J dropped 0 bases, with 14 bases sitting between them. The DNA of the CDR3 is TGTGCCAGCAGCCCTGGGGTGGCGGGCTCTGGGGCCAACGTCCTGACTTTC. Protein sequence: CASSPGVAGSGANVLTF.

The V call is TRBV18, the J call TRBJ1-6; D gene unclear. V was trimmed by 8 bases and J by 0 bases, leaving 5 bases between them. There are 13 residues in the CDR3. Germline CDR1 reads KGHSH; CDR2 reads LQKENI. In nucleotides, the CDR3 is TGTGCCAGCACCAGCTCCTATAATTCACCCCTCCACTTT. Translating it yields CASTSSYNSPLHF.

CDR3: CASSQQGQLNTEAFF. CDR3 nucleotide sequence: TGTGCCAGCTCACAACAAGGACAGCTGAACACTGAAGCTTTCTTT. The chain has TRBV18 and TRBJ1-1, with TRBD1 as a possible D gene (6 bases). The germline CDR1 and CDR2 sequences are KGHSH and LQKENI. Trimming stripped 4 bases from V and 0 bases from J, with 12 bases between. The CDR3 is 15 residues long.

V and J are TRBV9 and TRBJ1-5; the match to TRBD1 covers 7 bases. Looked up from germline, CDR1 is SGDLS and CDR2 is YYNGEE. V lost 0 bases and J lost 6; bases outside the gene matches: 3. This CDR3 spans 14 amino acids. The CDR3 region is CASSVGQGGQPQHF. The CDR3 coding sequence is TGTGCCAGCAGCGTAGGACAGGGCGGTCAGCCCCAGCATTTT.

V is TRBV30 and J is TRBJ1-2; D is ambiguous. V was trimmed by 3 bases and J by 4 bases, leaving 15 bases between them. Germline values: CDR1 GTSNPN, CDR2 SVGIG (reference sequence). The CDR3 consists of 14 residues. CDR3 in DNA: TGTGCCTGGAGCTCGTCAGGCGTACTCTATGGCTACACCTTC. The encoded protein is CAWSSSGVLYGYTF.

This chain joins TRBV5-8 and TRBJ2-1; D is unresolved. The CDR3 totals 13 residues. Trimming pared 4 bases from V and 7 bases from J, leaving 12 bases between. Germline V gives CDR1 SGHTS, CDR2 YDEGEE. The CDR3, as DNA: TGTGCCAGCAGCCGATTACTGGAGAATGAGCAGTTCTTC. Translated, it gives CASSRLLENEQFF.

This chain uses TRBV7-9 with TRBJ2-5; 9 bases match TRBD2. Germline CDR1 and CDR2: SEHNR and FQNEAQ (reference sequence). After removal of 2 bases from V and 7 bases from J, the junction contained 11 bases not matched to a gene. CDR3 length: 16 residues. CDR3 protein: CASSLSGSGGIVTQYF. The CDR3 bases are TGTGCCAGCAGCTTATCGGGTAGCGGGGGAATCGTGACCCAGTACTTC.

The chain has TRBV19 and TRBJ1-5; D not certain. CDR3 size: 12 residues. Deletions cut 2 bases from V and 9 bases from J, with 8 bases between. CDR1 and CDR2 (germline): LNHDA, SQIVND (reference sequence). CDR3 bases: TGTGCCAGTAGTATATCGCTAGGGCCCCAGCATTTT. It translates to CASSISLGPQHF.

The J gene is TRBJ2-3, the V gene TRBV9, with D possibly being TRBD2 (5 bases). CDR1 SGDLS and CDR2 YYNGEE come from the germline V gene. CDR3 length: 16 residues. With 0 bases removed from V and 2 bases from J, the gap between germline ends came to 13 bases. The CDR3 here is CASSVEGDLITDTQYF. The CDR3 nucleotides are TGTGCCAGCAGCGTAGAGGGAGACCTAATCACAGATACGCAGTATTTT.

The CDR3 reads CASSVEGQMRSDTQYF. CDR3 bases: TGTGCCAGCAGCGTCGAGGGACAGATGAGGTCAGATACGCAGTATTTT. The V and J genes are TRBV9 and TRBJ2-3, with 7 bases lining up with TRBD1. V lost 2 bases to trimming and J lost 4 bases; unmatched junction nucleotides: 10. This CDR3 comprises 16 residues. Per the germline V gene, CDR1 is SGDLS and CDR2 is YYNGEE.

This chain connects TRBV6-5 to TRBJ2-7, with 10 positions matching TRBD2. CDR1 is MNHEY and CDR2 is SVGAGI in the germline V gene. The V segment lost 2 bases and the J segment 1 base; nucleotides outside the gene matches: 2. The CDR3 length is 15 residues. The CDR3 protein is CASSYVAGGSYEQYF. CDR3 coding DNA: TGTGCCAGCAGTTACGTAGCGGGAGGTTCCTACGAGCAGTACTTC.

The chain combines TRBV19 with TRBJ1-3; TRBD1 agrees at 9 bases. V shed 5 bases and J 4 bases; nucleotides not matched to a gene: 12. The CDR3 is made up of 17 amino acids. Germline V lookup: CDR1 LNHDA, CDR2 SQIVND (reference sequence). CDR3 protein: CASSVSEQGAKGNTIYF. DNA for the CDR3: TGTGCCAGTAGTGTCTCCGAACAGGGGGCGAAGGGAAACACCATATATTTT. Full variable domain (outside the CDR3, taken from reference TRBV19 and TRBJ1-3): DGGITQSPKYLFRKEGQNVTLSCEQNLNHDAMYWYRQDPGQGLRLIYYSQIVNDFQKGDIAEGYSVSREKKESFPLTVTSAQKNPTAFYLCASSVSEQGAKGNTIYFGEGSWLTVV.

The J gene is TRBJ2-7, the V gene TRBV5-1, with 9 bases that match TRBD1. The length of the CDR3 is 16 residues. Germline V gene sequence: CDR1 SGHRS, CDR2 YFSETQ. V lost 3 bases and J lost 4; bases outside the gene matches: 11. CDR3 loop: CASSSVWDREWYEQYF. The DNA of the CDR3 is TGCGCCAGCAGCTCGGTCTGGGACAGGGAATGGTACGAGCAGTACTTC.

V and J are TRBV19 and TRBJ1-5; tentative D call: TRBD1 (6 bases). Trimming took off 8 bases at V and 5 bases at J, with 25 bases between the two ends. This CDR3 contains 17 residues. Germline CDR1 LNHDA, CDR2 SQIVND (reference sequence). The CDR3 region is CASSHQWGGGVYQPQHF. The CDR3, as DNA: TGTGCCAGTTCCCACCAATGGGGAGGGGGAGTATATCAGCCCCAGCATTTT.

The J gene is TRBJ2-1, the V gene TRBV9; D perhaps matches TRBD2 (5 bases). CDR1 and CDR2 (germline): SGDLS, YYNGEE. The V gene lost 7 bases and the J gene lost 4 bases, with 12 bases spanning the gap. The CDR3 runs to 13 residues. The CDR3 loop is CASGPGGYNEQFF. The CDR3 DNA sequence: TGTGCCAGCGGCCCGGGCGGGTACAATGAGCAGTTCTTC.

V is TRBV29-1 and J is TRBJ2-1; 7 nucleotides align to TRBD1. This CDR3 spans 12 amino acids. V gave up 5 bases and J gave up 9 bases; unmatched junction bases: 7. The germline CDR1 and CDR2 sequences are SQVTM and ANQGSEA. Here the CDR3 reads CSVRQGMGEQFF. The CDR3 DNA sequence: TGCAGCGTTCGACAGGGTATGGGTGAGCAGTTCTTC.

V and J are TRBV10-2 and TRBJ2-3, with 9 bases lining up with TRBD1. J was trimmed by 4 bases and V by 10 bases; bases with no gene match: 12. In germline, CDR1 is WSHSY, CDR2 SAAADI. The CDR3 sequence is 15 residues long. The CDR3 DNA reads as TGCGCCACCGCGCGGACAGGGGATAGTTCAGATACGCAGTATTTT. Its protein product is CATARTGDSSDTQYF.

CDR3 loop: CASSLGASGGGETQYF. CDR3 nucleotides: TGTGCCAGCAGCTTGGGGGCTAGCGGGGGGGGAGAGACCCAGTACTTC. V gene TRBV5-4 combines with J gene TRBJ2-5; 12 nucleotides line up with TRBD2. Germline V gene sequence: CDR1 SGHNT, CDR2 YYREEE (reference sequence). V gave up 0 bases and J gave up 4 bases; unmatched junction bases: 4. CDR3 size: 16 residues.

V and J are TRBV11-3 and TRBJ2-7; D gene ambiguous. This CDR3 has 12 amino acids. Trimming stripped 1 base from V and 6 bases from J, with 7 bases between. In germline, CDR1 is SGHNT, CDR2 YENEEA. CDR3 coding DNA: TGTGCCAGCAGCTTAGGCGAGTCCGAGCAGTACTTC. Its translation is CASSLGESEQYF.

The CDR3 bases are TGTGCCAGTAGTATAGCTTACTTACAGGGTGATGGCTACACCTTC. This codes for CASSIAYLQGDGYTF. The chain recombines TRBV19 with TRBJ1-2; possibly TRBD1 for D (6 bases). The V gene's germline CDR1 is LNHDA and CDR2 SQIVND (reference sequence). This CDR3 has 15 amino acids. V lost 1 base, J lost 6 bases, and 15 bases lay in between.

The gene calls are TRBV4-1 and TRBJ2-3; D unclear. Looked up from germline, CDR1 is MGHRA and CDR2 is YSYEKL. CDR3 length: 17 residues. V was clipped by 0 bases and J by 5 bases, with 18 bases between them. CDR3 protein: CASSQDFQVGSIDTQYF. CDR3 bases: TGCGCCAGCAGCCAAGATTTCCAGGTTGGGTCCATAGATACGCAGTATTTT.

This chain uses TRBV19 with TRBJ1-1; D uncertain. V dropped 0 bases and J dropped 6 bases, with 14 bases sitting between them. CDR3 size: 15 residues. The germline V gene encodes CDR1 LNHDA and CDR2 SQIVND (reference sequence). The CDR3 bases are TGTGCCAGTAGTATAGAGGAGAGGGCCAGCCCTGAAGCTTTCTTT. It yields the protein CASSIEERASPEAFF.

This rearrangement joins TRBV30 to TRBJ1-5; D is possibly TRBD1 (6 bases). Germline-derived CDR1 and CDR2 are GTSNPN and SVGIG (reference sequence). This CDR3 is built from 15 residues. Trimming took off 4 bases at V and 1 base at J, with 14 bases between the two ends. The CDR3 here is CAWTHRGASNQPQHF. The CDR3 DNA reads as TGTGCCTGGACCCACCGGGGGGCCAGCAATCAGCCCCAGCATTTT.

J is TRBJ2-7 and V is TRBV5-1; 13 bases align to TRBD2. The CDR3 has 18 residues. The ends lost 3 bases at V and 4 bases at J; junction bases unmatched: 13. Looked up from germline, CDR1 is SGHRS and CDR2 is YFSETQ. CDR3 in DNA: TGCGCCAGCAGCTCTACGACTAGCGGGGGGTCGGGTAGGTACGAGCAGTACTTC. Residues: CASSSTTSGGSGRYEQYF. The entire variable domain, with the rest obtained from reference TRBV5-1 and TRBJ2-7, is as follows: KAGVTQTPRYLIKTRGQQVTLSCSPISGHRSVSWYQQTPGQGLQFLFEYFSETQRNKGNFPGRFSGRQFSNSRSEMNVSTLELGDSALYLCASSSTTSGGSGRYEQYFGPGTRLTVT.